These 25 T cell receptor beta chains came from one sample sequenced in a study of OX40 agonist ivuxolimab in advanced cancers. Sequencing used immunoSEQ multiplex PCR; TCRdb keeps in-frame clones, though not all of them. The table has some 16,000 clones, 70% to 90% seen once; the top ten hold under 5%. The starting material was CD4+ or CD8+ T cells sorted from blood, obtained in a trial of the OX40 agonist ivuxolimab. The receptor source for this set is an adult with an advanced solid tumor such as melanoma, head and neck, liver or kidney cancer.

V is TRBV28 and J is TRBJ2-7; perhaps TRBD1 as D (5 bases). The ends were cut back, 2 bases at V and 0 bases at J, with 17 bases in the middle. This CDR3 is built from 17 residues. CDR1 and CDR2 (germline): MDHEN, SYDVKM. CDR3 nucleotide sequence: TGTGCCAGCAGTTTAAGGCCGGTACAGGTCGGCTCCTACGAGCAGTACTTC. Translating it yields CASSLRPVQVGSYEQYF. Combining the CDR3 with reference TRBV28 and TRBJ2-7 gives the whole variable domain DVKVTQSSRYLVKRTGEKVFLECVQDMDHENMFWYRQDPGLGLRLIYFSYDVKMKEKGDIPEGYSVSREKKERFSLILESASTNQTSMYLCASSLRPVQVGSYEQYFGPGTRLTVT.

The rearrangement joins TRBV30 to TRBJ2-7; a possible D gene is TRBD2 (5 bases). Trimming shortened V by 4 bases and J by 1 base, and 14 bases separated the two germline ends. Germline lookup yields CDR1 GTSNPN and CDR2 SVGIG (reference sequence). The CDR3 is 14 residues long. CDR3 region: CAWTRGGLSYEQYF. CDR3 DNA sequence: TGTGCCTGGACCCGGGGTGGGCTATCCTACGAGCAGTACTTC.

This chain joins TRBV28 and TRBJ2-7; 9 bases align to TRBD1. Germline V lookup: CDR1 MDHEN, CDR2 SYDVKM. The CDR3 runs 18 residues. Trimming removed 3 bases from V and 0 bases from J; junction bases left unmatched: 12. The CDR3 region has the DNA TGTGCCAGCAGTTTGGACCGGGACAGGGTCGTAGGCTCCTACGAGCAGTACTTC. It codes for CASSLDRDRVVGSYEQYF.

This chain uses TRBV28 with TRBJ1-5, with D maybe TRBD1 (6 bases). This CDR3 has 18 residues. The germline V and J ends were trimmed by 3 bases and 10 bases, with 28 bases remaining between them. CDR1 is MDHEN and CDR2 is SYDVKM in the germline V gene. The CDR3 bases are TGTGCCAGCAGTTTCCCCCGGGGGCGGAGCTTCACCCACCTCCCCCAGCATTTT. It codes for CASSFPRGRSFTHLPQHF.

The V call is TRBV7-2, the J call TRBJ2-5; 8 bases fit TRBD1. V shed 4 bases and J 6 bases; nucleotides not matched to a gene: 7. CDR1 and CDR2 (germline): SGHTA, FQGNSA. This CDR3 contains 14 residues. The CDR3 nucleotides are TGTGCCAGCAGCTCCGGACAGGGAAGAAAGACCCAGTACTTC. Translated, it gives CASSSGQGRKTQYF.

The J gene is TRBJ2-7, the V gene TRBV7-2; no firm D call. The germline V gene encodes CDR1 SGHTA and CDR2 FQGNSA. V was shortened by 3 bases and J by 3 bases, with 9 bases between the two germline ends. The length of the CDR3 is 13 residues. The DNA for the CDR3 is TGTGCCAGCAGCTTTTTACCTATCTACGAGCAGTACTTC. Amino acids: CASSFLPIYEQYF.

The rearrangement joins TRBV9 to TRBJ2-1, with a possible D match to TRBD1 (6 bases). The CDR3 sequence is 14 residues long. Germline lookup yields CDR1 SGDLS and CDR2 YYNGEE. V lost 7 bases and J 9 bases, leaving 20 bases between the germline ends. This chain's CDR3 is CASSGRQRGGEQFF. The CDR3, as DNA: TGTGCCAGCTCTGGGCGCCAGCGAGGGGGTGAGCAGTTCTTC.

This clone showed up just a few times. The chain links TRBV14 to TRBJ1-2; D unclear. Per germline, CDR1 SGHDN and CDR2 FVKESK. The CDR3 runs 13 residues. Trimming pared 1 base from V and 3 bases from J, leaving 6 bases between. This chain's CDR3 is CASSQGPHYGYTF. The CDR3 DNA reads TGTGCCAGCAGCCAAGGGCCACACTATGGCTACACCTTC. The full variable domain, with the rest looked up from reference TRBV14 and TRBJ1-2, is EAGVTQFPSHSVIEKGQTVTLRCDPISGHDNLYWYRRVMGKEIKFLLHFVKESKQDESGMPNNRFLAERTGGTYSTLKVQPAELEDSGVYFCASSQGPHYGYTFGSGTRLTVV.

The rearrangement uses TRBV7-8 and TRBJ1-1, with 7 bases aligning to TRBD1. In germline, CDR1 is SGHVS, CDR2 FQNEAQ. This CDR3 is built from 15 residues. With V trimmed by 4 bases and J by 1 base, 6 bases remained unmatched. This chain's CDR3 is CASSSRTGSNTEAFF. In nucleotides, the CDR3 is TGTGCCAGCAGCTCACGGACAGGTTCGAACACTGAAGCTTTCTTT.

This rearrangement joins TRBV19 to TRBJ2-7; TRBD2 matches 14 bases. Per the germline V gene, CDR1 is LNHDA and CDR2 is SQIVND (reference sequence). This CDR3 spans 16 amino acids. The junction had 7 bases not matched to a gene; V was cut back by 4 bases and J by 5 bases. CDR3 sequence (DNA): TGTGCCAGTAGTAACCCCGGGACTAGCGGGAGAAACGAGCAGTACTTC. This sequence encodes CASSNPGTSGRNEQYF.

V and J are TRBV27 and TRBJ2-6, with D possibly TRBD2 on 5 matching bases. V was clipped by 4 bases and J by 4 bases, with 20 bases between them. The CDR3 has 18 amino acids. Germline V gives CDR1 MNHEY, CDR2 SMNVEV (reference sequence). The chain's CDR3 is CASSSTGFFIPGANVLTF. CDR3 nucleotides: TGTGCCAGCAGTTCCACGGGATTCTTTATCCCCGGGGCCAACGTCCTGACTTTC.

Points on this clone: The sample has other DNA sequences that encode this CDR3 too. The V call is TRBV27, the J call TRBJ2-5, with D possibly being TRBD1 (6 bases). The DNA end is more similar to TRBJ2-7, so the J call may be wrong. The length of the CDR3 is 15 residues. CDR1 and CDR2 (germline): MNHEY, SMNVEV (reference sequence). CDR3: CASSLGRGRGDEQYF. Written as DNA, the CDR3 is TGTGCCAGCAGTTTAGGTCGGGGCAGGGGCGACGAGCAGTACTTC.

This clone was recorded only once. The chain combines TRBV19 with TRBJ1-5, with 7 bases that match TRBD1. In germline, CDR1 is LNHDA, CDR2 SQIVND (reference sequence). V dropped 5 bases and J dropped 7; count of bases not matched to a gene: 5. The CDR3 runs 13 residues. The CDR3 reads CASSQDRNQPQHF. The CDR3 region has the DNA TGTGCCAGTAGTCAGGACAGGAACCAGCCCCAGCATTTT.

The chain recombines TRBV28 with TRBJ1-6, with D possibly matching TRBD1 (6 bases). The V gene lost 5 bases and the J gene lost 10 bases, with 15 bases spanning the gap. This CDR3 spans 14 amino acids. Germline V gives CDR1 MDHEN, CDR2 SYDVKM. The CDR3 spells CASSRGQRRSPLHF. The DNA of the CDR3 is TGTGCCAGCAGTAGGGGACAAAGGCGGTCACCCCTCCACTTT. Drawing the rest from reference TRBV28 and TRBJ1-6, the complete variable domain is DVKVTQSSRYLVKRTGEKVFLECVQDMDHENMFWYRQDPGLGLRLIYFSYDVKMKEKGDIPEGYSVSREKKERFSLILESASTNQTSMYLCASSRGQRRSPLHFGNGTRLTVT.

J is TRBJ2-1 and V is TRBV5-1; D unresolved. The CDR3 covers 12 residues. V was clipped by 0 bases and J by 8 bases, with 6 bases between them. CDR1 is SGHRS and CDR2 is YFSETQ in the germline V gene. This CDR3 is CASSLGSDEQFF. For the CDR3, the DNA is TGCGCCAGCAGCTTGGGCTCCGATGAGCAGTTCTTC.

The sample holds one count of this clone. V gene TRBV6-5 combines with J gene TRBJ2-3; 10 bases fit TRBD2. The V gene's germline CDR1 is MNHEY and CDR2 SVGAGI. J was trimmed by 5 bases and V by 4 bases; bases with no gene match: 6. The CDR3 contains 15 residues. CDR3 sequence (DNA): TGTGCCAGCAGTTTTAGCGGGAGGATGGTAGATACGCAGTATTTT. Translated: CASSFSGRMVDTQYF.

The chain employs TRBV28 and TRBJ2-3, with 9 bases identical to TRBD1. The CDR3 runs to 14 residues. CDR1 is MDHEN and CDR2 is SYDVKM in the germline V gene. After removal of 4 bases from V and 4 bases from J, the junction contained 3 bases not matched to a gene. The CDR3, as DNA: TGTGCCAGCAGTTCGGGACAGGGCCCAGATACGCAGTATTTT. Translation gives CASSSGQGPDTQYF.

The rearrangement links TRBV18 to TRBJ2-7; a weak D match, TRBD1 (5 bases). V dropped 3 bases and J dropped 3 bases, with 12 bases sitting between them. Per germline, CDR1 KGHSH and CDR2 LQKENI. The CDR3 extends over 14 amino acids. In DNA, the CDR3 is TGTGCCAGCTCACCCTCGCCCGACAGCTACGAGCAGTACTTC. Encoded protein: CASSPSPDSYEQYF.

The rearrangement links TRBV6-1 to TRBJ1-2; D perhaps matches TRBD1 (6 bases). V lost 7 bases to trimming and J lost 6 bases, with 12 bases between them. Germline CDR1 MNHNS, CDR2 SASEGT. This CDR3 is built from 12 residues. The CDR3 DNA reads as TGTGCCAGCATAAAGGGGGTAGATGGCTACACCTTC. It yields the protein CASIKGVDGYTF.

The chain combines TRBV9 with TRBJ2-4; 8 nucleotides agree with TRBD2. CDR1 is SGDLS, CDR2 YYNGEE, per germline. This CDR3 comprises 13 residues. The trim removed 2 bases at V and 9 bases at J, leaving 4 bases unmatched. CDR3 sequence: CASSVAGGSIQYF. As DNA, the CDR3 is TGTGCCAGCAGCGTTGCGGGAGGAAGCATTCAGTACTTC.

The chain combines TRBV4-1 with TRBJ2-1; TRBD2 matches at 7 bases. Germline V gene lookup returns CDR1 MGHRA and CDR2 YSYEKL. With V trimmed by 0 bases and J by 9 bases, 5 bases remained unmatched. This CDR3 region has 14 residues. The CDR3 region has the DNA TGCGCCAGCAGCCAAGAGGGGGGGGGAGGTGAGCAGTTCTTC. This sequence encodes CASSQEGGGGEQFF.

The CDR3 DNA is TGTGCCAGCAGTTCGGTAGGGAGCTCCTATAATTCACCCCTCCACTTT. Amino acids: CASSSVGSSYNSPLHF. The chain joins TRBV27 to TRBJ1-6; D is undetermined. CDR3 size: 16 residues. Trimming removed 4 bases from V and 0 bases from J, with 10 bases in between. Germline lookup yields CDR1 MNHEY and CDR2 SMNVEV (reference sequence).

This clone was seen only a few times. The chain has TRBV4-2 and TRBJ1-4; 7 bases are shared with TRBD1. Per germline, CDR1 LGHNA and CDR2 YNFKEQ. The V segment lost 1 base and the J segment 8 bases; nucleotides outside the gene matches: 16. The CDR3 loop spans 18 amino acids. CDR3 sequence (DNA): TGTGCCAGCAGCCAAGGAGGGGAGACAGGGCTAATTTCCGAAAAACTGTTTTTT. Amino acids: CASSQGGETGLISEKLFF.

The V gene is TRBV27, the J gene TRBJ2-5; 9 nucleotides line up with TRBD1. The J call may be mistaken, given a closer DNA end match to TRBJ2-7. This CDR3 region has 15 residues. Germline lookup yields CDR1 MNHEY and CDR2 SMNVEV (reference sequence). The CDR3 sequence is CASSLSGTGIYEQYF. Here the CDR3 DNA reads TGTGCCAGCAGTTTAAGCGGGACAGGGATCTACGAGCAGTACTTC.

The CDR3 DNA reads as TGTGCCAGCAGCCTGCGCCGGGACAGGCACACCGGGGAGCTGTTTTTT. Its translation: CASSLRRDRHTGELFF. The genes are TRBV7-8 and TRBJ2-2, with TRBD1 matching 8 bases. Germline V gives CDR1 SGHVS, CDR2 FQNEAQ. V trimming: 5 bases; J trimming: 3 bases; junction bases outside the gene matches: 8. CDR3 size: 16 residues.